This paragraph covers one TCR beta chain sequence. Which antigen it targets is not known. No quality values exist for individual bases; no much larger clone is one base distant. The germline V gene specifies MDHEN as CDR1 and SYDVKM as CDR2. The CDR3 sequence holds 16 residues, the cysteine and phenylalanine included. Here the CDR3 DNA is all that survives: 48 bases in frame from base 1. V lost 2 bases and J lost 2 bases; the stretch between them is 16 bases long. The donors were healthy, HIV-negative adults who had no recently reported acute infections or vaccinations. All donors were Caucasian adults living in Nashville, Tennessee, USA. CD4+ T cells were enriched by magnetic negative selection; naive cells were then positively selected on CD45RA, and the negative fraction formed the memory subset. Blood was obtained by leukapheresis, after which PBMCs were separated by Ficoll-Histopaque density gradient centrifugation and cryopreserved in liquid nitrogen vapor phase. Analytical flow cytometry was used to check the purity and quantity of each magnetically sorted T cell population. Genomic DNA was isolated from every sorted fraction and measured by UV absorbance on a Nanodrop 2000c.

Using the deep immunoSEQ assay, multiplex PCR amplified TCR CDR3 regions from genomic DNA. Extracted genomic DNA from each cell subset was spread evenly across all wells of several immunoSEQ 96-well plates, with each plate serving as a replicate. For sorted subsets, approximately 200 ng of genomic DNA, equivalent to some 33,000 T cell genomes, went into each replicate PCR. The purified libraries were quantified using a Qubit 3.0 fluorometer, sized with a Bioanalyzer 2100, and then quantified again using the KAPA Library Quantification kit. A separate single-read 150-cycle Illumina NextSeq 550 flow cell was used to sequence each immunoSEQ 96-well plate. Regarding the original processing steps: Because the immunoSEQ output included only junctional sequences and no quality scores, the filtering could not be the same as the filtering used for full-length reads. Sequences were annotated with PyIR, a Python wrapper for IgBLAST v1.9, using IMGT germline references to assign V/J genes and CDR3. Reads with weak V/J assignments (E-value above 1e-6), missing CDR3, stop codons, out-of-frame junctions, or ambiguous translated residues were removed. V3J clonotypes were defined as sequences sharing an identical inferred V gene, J gene, and CDR3 amino acid sequence. To compute the percentage overlap between repertoires, the number of shared unique clonotypes was divided by the size of the smaller repertoire. Three approaches were used to assess repertoire richness: RTK rarefaction, the Chao1 estimator, and Recon v2.1 estimates of unobserved clonotypes. Generation probabilities for all TCRbeta clonotypes obtained by the gDNA method from several donors were computed using OLGA. Here the immuneACCESS table is served through TCRdb, limited to in-frame sequences with V and J called. Missing clones are a known gap in these copies; in checked studies unresolved V genes cover under half, and the rest lacks a known reason. That table supplies the V and J calls and clone size; D and trimming were determined from the DNA. This sample gives approximately 1,500,000 clones in total; 95% to 99% of them show up just once. Jointly, the top ten make up roughly 0.45% of the sample.

The data originate from a study of shared clonotypes between healthy human individuals (dated by TCRdb to about 2020). About the investigation overall: Three men and two women, aged 18 to 49 years, made up the cohort. Different laboratories and diverse techniques were used to prepare libraries and sequence TCR repertoires, to increase sequencing depth and limit assay-specific biases. Each donor's leukapheresis produced roughly between roughly 0.85 and 10 billion PBMCs. For each donor, three plates each were used for CD4 naive and CD4 memory, two plates were used for CD8 naive, and one plate was used for CD8 memory. To estimate repertoire size and how much clonotypes are shared between individuals, the study performed deep sequencing of blood TCR repertoires from roughly five healthy adults.

The full study reports these points: The genetic and exposure-history diversity represented was limited by the small number of donors. Even with the large sequencing depth, rarefaction of the sorted-subset datasets indicated that sequencing was incomplete. Sampling was restricted to blood, and TCR repertoires in tissues likely differ from the TCR repertoires found in blood. Naive subsets generally had larger estimated clonotype richness than memory subsets. Pairwise subsampling indicated that sequencing depth was expected to affect the degree of clonotype sharing among donors. When a handful of donors were compared, the shared fraction of clonotypes was around 5% for naive CD4, less than 4% for naive CD8, about 2.4% for memory CD4, and about 0.36% for memory CD8. Higher generation probabilities were observed for clonotypes shared by all four sorted-subset donors than for non-shared clonotypes.

The sequenced sample was naive CD4+ T cells sorted from blood. The sample's cell subset or site label, in plain terms: CD45RA+ positively selected. The TCR was taken from a man aged 25-40 years in good health. The V and J genes are TRBV28 and TRBJ2-7; there is no confident call for the D gene. The CDR3 amino acid sequence is: CASSLVSALVAYEQYF. At the DNA level, the sequence is TGTGCCAGCAGTTTAGTATCCGCCCTGGTAGCCTACGAGCAGTACTTC.